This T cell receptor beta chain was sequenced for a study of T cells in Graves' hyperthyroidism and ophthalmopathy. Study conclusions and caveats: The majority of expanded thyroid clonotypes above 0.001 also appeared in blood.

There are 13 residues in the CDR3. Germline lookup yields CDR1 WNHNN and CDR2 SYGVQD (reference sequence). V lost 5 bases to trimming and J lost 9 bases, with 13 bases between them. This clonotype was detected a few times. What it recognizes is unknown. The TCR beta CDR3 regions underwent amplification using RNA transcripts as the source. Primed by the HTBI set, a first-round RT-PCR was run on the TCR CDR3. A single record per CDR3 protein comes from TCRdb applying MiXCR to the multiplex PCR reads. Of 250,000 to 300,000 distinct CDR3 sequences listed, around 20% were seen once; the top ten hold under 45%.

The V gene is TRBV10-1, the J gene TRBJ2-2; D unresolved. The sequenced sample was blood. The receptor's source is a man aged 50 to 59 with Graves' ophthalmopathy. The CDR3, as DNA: TGCGCCAGCAGTTTTGAGAGGAACCGGGAGCTGTTTTTT. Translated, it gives CASSFERNRELFF.